The clone carrying this TCR beta chain is a singleton in its sample. Its antigen is unidentified. This sample was taken from a study of cytomegalovirus exposure and HLA in healthy donors. General study points: Later analysis associated a missense DCLRE1C variant with TCR beta V- and J-gene trimming. Using the classifier, cytomegalovirus status was reportedly diagnosed with high specificity and sensitivity. Sequencing likely caused a cluster of highly shared sequence variants.

The germline V and J ends were trimmed by 5 bases and 7 bases, with 11 bases remaining between them. The length of the CDR3 is 12 residues. Looked up from germline, CDR1 is MNHEY and CDR2 is SVGAGI. PCR involved 60 Vbeta and 13 Jbeta primers. Data came from immunoSEQ multiplex PCR; TCRdb stores just in-frame clones and leaves some out. The table has 45,000 to 70,000 clones, around four fifths seen once; the top ten hold 1.6%. Sample: PBMCs. The V gene is TRBV6-5, the J gene TRBJ1-2; maybe TRBD1 (6 bases). This receptor was identified in a man younger than 40 in good health and CMV-seronegative. CDR3 residues: CASSQGGGGYTF. In nucleotides, the CDR3 is TGTGCCAGCAGTCAGGGAGGGGGTGGCTACACCTTC.